The rows below give T cell receptor beta chains drawn from one sample of a study of cytomegalovirus exposure and HLA in healthy donors. Using immunoSEQ multiplex PCR, the repertoire was profiled, and TCRdb retains in-frame clones only, with some absent. The sample shows over 110,000 clones, about 80% of them seen only once. The specimen was PBMCs. The receptors originated from a man in his forties in good health and CMV-seronegative. The CDR3 runs from the conserved cysteine through the conserved F or W. D genes are given only for firm matches. A row's size may be missing; if present it is once, few, many or a size class.

v_call: TRBV28; d_call: NA; clone_size: NA; cdr3_length: 14; j_call: TRBJ2-1; cdr3_nt: TGTGCCAGCAGTTTAAAGGGGTCCTACAATGAGCAGTTCTTC; cdr3_aa: CASSLKGSYNEQFF
v_call: TRBV27; d_call: NA; clone_size: NA; cdr3_length: 16; j_call: TRBJ2-7; cdr3_nt: TGTGCCAGCAGATTTCAGACGCGGGACGGATTTTACGAGCAGTACTTC; cdr3_aa: CASRFQTRDGFYEQYF
v_call: TRBV2; d_call: NA; clone_size: NA; cdr3_length: 13; j_call: TRBJ2-1; cdr3_nt: TGTGCCAGCAGTGGTCTGGGAGACAATGAGCAGTTCTTC; cdr3_aa: CASSGLGDNEQFF
v_call: TRBV19; d_call: NA; clone_size: NA; cdr3_length: 14; j_call: TRBJ2-2; cdr3_nt: TGTGCCAGTACCACCGGGACTCCCACCGGGGAGCTGTTTTTT; cdr3_aa: CASTTGTPTGELFF
v_call: TRBV27; d_call: NA; clone_size: NA; cdr3_length: 13; j_call: TRBJ2-2; cdr3_nt: TGTGCCAGCAGTGGCGGGTTATCCGGGGAGCTGTTTTTT; cdr3_aa: CASSGGLSGELFF
v_call: TRBV11-3; d_call: NA; clone_size: NA; cdr3_length: 13; j_call: TRBJ2-2; cdr3_nt: TGTGCCAGCAGCGCGAGTATCTCCGGGGAGCTGTTTTTT; cdr3_aa: CASSASISGELFF
v_call: TRBV25-1; d_call: NA; clone_size: NA; cdr3_length: 15; j_call: TRBJ1-6; cdr3_nt: TGTGCCAGCGCCTCCGGGGGAGGCTATAATTCCCCCCTCCACTTT; cdr3_aa: CASASGGGYNSPLHF
v_call: TRBV5-1; d_call: NA; clone_size: NA; cdr3_length: 16; j_call: TRBJ2-2; cdr3_nt: TGCGCCAGCAGCTTGATTTCTGGACTCAACACCGGGGAGCTGTTTTTT; cdr3_aa: CASSLISGLNTGELFF
v_call: TRBV5-1; d_call: NA; clone_size: NA; cdr3_length: 16; j_call: TRBJ2-2; cdr3_nt: TGCGCCAGCAGCCCCCGGACAGGGAGGGATACCGGGGAGCTGTTTTTT; cdr3_aa: CASSPRTGRDTGELFF
v_call: TRBV6-5; d_call: NA; clone_size: few; cdr3_length: 15; j_call: TRBJ2-3; cdr3_nt: TGTGCCAGCACCATATATAGCGGAACCACAGATACGCAGTATTTT; cdr3_aa: CASTIYSGTTDTQYF
v_call: TRBV7-2; d_call: TRBD2; clone_size: NA; cdr3_length: 15; j_call: TRBJ2-5; cdr3_nt: TGTGCCAGCAGCTTCGGGGGGGCCCGGCAAGAGACCCAGTACTTC; cdr3_aa: CASSFGGARQETQYF
v_call: TRBV10-1; d_call: TRBD2; clone_size: NA; cdr3_length: 16; j_call: TRBJ2-1; cdr3_nt: TGCGCCAGCGCCCGGACTAGCGGTGGGGGTGACAATGAGCAGTTCTTC; cdr3_aa: CASARTSGGGDNEQFF
v_call: TRBV28; d_call: NA; clone_size: NA; cdr3_length: 11; j_call: TRBJ1-5; cdr3_nt: TGTGCCAGCAGTCGTAATCAGCCCCAGCATTTT; cdr3_aa: CASSRNQPQHF
v_call: TRBV7-3; d_call: NA; clone_size: NA; cdr3_length: 13; j_call: TRBJ1-1; cdr3_nt: TGTGCCAGCAGCCTGGACAGAGGCACTGAAGCTTTCTTT; cdr3_aa: CASSLDRGTEAFF
v_call: TRBV5-4; d_call: NA; clone_size: NA; cdr3_length: 13; j_call: TRBJ2-7; cdr3_nt: TGTGCCAGCAGCTTTGCCGAGCGCTACGAGCAGTACTTC; cdr3_aa: CASSFAERYEQYF
v_call: TRBV9; d_call: TRBD2; clone_size: once; cdr3_length: 15; j_call: TRBJ2-1; cdr3_nt: TGTGCCAGCAGCCTCACTAGCGGGGGGTACAATGAGCAGTTCTTC; cdr3_aa: CASSLTSGGYNEQFF
v_call: TRBV10-3; d_call: TRBD1; clone_size: NA; cdr3_length: 15; j_call: TRBJ2-7; cdr3_nt: TGTGCCATCAGTGAGACCGGGACAGGGTTTTACGAGCAGTACTTC; cdr3_aa: CAISETGTGFYEQYF